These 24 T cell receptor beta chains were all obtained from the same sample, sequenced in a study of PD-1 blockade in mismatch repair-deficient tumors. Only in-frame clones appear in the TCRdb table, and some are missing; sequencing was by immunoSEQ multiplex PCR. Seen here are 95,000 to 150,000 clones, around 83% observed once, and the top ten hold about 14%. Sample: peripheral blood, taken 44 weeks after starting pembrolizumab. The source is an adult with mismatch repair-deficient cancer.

In DNA, the CDR3 is TGCGCCAGCAGCATCGGACAGTCTACCTACGAGCAGTACTTC. It codes for CASSIGQSTYEQYF. V is TRBV5-1 and J is TRBJ2-7; weak D call: TRBD1 (6 bases). The CDR3 is made up of 14 amino acids. V was clipped by 4 bases and J by 2 bases, with 13 bases between them. Looked up from germline, CDR1 is SGHRS and CDR2 is YFSETQ.

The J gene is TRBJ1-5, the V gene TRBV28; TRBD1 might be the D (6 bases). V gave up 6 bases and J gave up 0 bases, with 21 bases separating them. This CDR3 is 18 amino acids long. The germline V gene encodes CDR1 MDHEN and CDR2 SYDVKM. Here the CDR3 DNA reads TGTGCCAGCAGGTCCTTTTGGGGGAGGGGGTATAGCAATCAGCCCCAGCATTTT. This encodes CASRSFWGRGYSNQPQHF. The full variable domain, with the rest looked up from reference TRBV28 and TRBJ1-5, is DVKVTQSSRYLVKRTGEKVFLECVQDMDHENMFWYRQDPGLGLRLIYFSYDVKMKEKGDIPEGYSVSREKKERFSLILESASTNQTSMYLCASRSFWGRGYSNQPQHFGDGTRLSIL.

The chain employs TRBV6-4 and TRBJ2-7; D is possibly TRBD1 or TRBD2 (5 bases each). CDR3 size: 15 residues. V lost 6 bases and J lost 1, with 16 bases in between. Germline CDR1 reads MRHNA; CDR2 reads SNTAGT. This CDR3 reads CASRTPGRGSYEQYF. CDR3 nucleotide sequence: TGTGCCAGCAGGACCCCGGGACGGGGATCCTACGAGCAGTACTTC.

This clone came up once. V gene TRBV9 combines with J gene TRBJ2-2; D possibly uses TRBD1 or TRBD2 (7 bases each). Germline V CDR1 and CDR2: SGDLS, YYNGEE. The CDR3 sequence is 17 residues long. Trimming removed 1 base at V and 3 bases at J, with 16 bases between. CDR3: CASSVTLQGGDTGELFF. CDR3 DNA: TGTGCCAGCAGCGTAACCCTGCAGGGGGGGGACACCGGGGAGCTGTTTTTT. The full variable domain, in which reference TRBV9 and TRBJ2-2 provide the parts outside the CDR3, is DSGVTQTPKHLITATGQRVTLRCSPRSGDLSVYWYQQSLDQGLQFLIQYYNGEERAKGNILERFSAQQFPDLHSELNLSSLELGDSALYFCASSVTLQGGDTGELFFGEGSRLTVL.

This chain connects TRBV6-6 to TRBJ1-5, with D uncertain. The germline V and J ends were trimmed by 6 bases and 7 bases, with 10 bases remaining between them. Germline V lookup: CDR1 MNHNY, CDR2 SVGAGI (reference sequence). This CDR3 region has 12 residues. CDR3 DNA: TGTGCCAGCAGCATGCCCGGCCAGCCCCAGCATTTT. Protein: CASSMPGQPQHF.

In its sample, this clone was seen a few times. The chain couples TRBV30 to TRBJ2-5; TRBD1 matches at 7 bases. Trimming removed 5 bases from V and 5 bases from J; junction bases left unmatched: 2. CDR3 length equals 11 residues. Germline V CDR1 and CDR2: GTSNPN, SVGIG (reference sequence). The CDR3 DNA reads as TGTGCCTGGGGACAGGCGGAGACCCAGTACTTC. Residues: CAWGQAETQYF.

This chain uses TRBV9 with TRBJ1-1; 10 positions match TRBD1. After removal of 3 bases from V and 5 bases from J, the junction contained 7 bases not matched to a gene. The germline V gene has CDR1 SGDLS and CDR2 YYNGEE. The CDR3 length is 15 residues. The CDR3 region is CASSDYRTGGTEAFF. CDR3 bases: TGTGCCAGCAGCGATTACCGGACAGGGGGTACTGAAGCTTTCTTT. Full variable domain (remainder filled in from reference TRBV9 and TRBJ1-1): DSGVTQTPKHLITATGQRVTLRCSPRSGDLSVYWYQQSLDQGLQFLIQYYNGEERAKGNILERFSAQQFPDLHSELNLSSLELGDSALYFCASSDYRTGGTEAFFGQGTRLTVV.

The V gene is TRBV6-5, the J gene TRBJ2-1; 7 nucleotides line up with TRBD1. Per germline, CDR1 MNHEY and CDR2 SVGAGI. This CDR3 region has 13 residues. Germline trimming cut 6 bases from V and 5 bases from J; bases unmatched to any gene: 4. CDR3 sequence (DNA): TGTGCCAGCAGAATGGGACAGAACAATGAGCAGTTCTTC. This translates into CASRMGQNNEQFF.

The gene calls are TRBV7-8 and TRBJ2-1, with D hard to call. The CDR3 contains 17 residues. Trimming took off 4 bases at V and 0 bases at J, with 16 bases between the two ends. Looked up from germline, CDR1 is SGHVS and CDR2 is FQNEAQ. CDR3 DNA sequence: TGTGCCAGCAGCTCGCCCAACTCTGGAGCCTCCTACAATGAGCAGTTCTTC. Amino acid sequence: CASSSPNSGASYNEQFF. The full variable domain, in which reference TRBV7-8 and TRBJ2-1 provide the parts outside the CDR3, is GAGVSQSPRYKVAKRGQDVALRCDPISGHVSLFWYQQALGQGPEFLTYFQNEAQLDKSGLPSDRFFAERPEGSVSTLKIQRTQQEDSAVYLCASSSPNSGASYNEQFFGPGTRLTVL.

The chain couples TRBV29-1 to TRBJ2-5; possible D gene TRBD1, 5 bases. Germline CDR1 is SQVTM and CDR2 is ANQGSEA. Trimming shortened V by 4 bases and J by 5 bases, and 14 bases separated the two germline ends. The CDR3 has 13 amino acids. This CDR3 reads CSVASGRMETQYF. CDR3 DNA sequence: TGCAGCGTTGCCTCAGGGCGGATGGAGACCCAGTACTTC.

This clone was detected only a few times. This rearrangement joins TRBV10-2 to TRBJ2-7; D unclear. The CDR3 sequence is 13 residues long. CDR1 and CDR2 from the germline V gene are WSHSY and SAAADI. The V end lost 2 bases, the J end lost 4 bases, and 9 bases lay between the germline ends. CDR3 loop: CASSEIERYEQYF. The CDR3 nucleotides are TGCGCCAGCAGTGAGATCGAGAGATACGAGCAGTACTTC.

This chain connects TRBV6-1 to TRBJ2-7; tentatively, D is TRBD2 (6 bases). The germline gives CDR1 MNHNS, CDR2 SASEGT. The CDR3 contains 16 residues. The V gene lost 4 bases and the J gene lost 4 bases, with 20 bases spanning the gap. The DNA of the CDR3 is TGTGCCAGCAGTGCTCAGAAACTAGCTTTATTTTACGAGCAGTACTTC. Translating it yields CASSAQKLALFYEQYF.

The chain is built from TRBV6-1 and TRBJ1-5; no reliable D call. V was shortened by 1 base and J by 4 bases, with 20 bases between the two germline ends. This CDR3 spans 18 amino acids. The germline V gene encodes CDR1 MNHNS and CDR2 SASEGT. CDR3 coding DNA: TGTGCCAGCAGTGAAGTGTGGTGGGTCGCTGATCGTAATCAGCCCCAGCATTTT. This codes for CASSEVWWVADRNQPQHF.

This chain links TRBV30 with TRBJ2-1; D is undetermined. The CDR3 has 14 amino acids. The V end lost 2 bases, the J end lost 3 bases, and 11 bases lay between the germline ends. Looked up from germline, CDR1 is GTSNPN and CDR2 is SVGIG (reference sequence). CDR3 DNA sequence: TGTGCCTGGAGTCCCTTAAACTTCTACAATGAGCAGTTCTTC. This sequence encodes CAWSPLNFYNEQFF.

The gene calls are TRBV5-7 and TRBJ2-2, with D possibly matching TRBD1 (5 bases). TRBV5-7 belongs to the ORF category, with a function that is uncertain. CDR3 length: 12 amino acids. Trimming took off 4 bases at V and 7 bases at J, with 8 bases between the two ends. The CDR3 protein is CASSQGDGELFF. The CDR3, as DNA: TGTGCCAGCAGCCAGGGCGACGGGGAGCTGTTTTTT.

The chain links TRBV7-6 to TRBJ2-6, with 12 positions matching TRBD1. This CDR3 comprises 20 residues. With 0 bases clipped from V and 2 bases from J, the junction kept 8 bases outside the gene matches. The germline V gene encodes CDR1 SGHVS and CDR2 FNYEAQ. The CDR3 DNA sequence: TGTGCCAGCAGCTTAGCACTAACGGGACAGGGGGCGCCTGGGGCCAACGTCCTGACTTTC. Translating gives CASSLALTGQGAPGANVLTF.

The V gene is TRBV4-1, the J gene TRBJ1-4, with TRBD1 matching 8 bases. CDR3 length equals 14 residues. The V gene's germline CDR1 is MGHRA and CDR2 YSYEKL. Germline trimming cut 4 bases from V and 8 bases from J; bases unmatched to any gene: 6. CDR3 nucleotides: TGCGCCAGCAGCCCAGGGGGCGCGGGGGAAAAACTGTTTTTT. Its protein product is CASSPGGAGEKLFF.

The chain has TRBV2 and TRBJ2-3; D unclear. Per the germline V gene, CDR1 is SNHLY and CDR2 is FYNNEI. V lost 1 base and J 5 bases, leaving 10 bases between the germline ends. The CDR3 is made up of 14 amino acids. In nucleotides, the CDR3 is TGTGCCAGCAGTGAAGACCCCGGTGGAGATACGCAGTATTTT. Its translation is CASSEDPGGDTQYF.

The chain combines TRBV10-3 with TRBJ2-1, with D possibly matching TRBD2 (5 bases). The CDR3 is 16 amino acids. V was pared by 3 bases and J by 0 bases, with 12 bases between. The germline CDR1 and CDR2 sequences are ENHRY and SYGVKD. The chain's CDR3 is CAISEPSGISYNEQFF. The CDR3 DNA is TGTGCCATCAGTGAACCCAGCGGAATCTCCTACAATGAGCAGTTCTTC.

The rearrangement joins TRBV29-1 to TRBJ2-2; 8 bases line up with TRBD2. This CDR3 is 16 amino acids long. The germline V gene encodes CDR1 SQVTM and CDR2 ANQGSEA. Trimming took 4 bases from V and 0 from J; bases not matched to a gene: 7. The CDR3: CSVGWTGGPNTGELFF. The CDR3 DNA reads TGCAGCGTTGGTTGGACGGGAGGGCCGAACACCGGGGAGCTGTTTTTT.

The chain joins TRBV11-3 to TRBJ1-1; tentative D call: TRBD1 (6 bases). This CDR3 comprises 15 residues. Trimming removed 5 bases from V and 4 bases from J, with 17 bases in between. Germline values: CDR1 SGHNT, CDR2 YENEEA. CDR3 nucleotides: TGTGCCAGCAGCCCATGGGGGAGGGGGAGCACTGAAGCTTTCTTT. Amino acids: CASSPWGRGSTEAFF.

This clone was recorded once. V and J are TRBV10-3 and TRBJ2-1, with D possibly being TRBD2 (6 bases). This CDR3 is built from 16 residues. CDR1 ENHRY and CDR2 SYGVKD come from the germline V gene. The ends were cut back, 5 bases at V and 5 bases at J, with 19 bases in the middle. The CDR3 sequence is CAISNGLGEVHNEQFF. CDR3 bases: TGTGCCATCAGTAATGGGTTGGGGGAGGTTCACAATGAGCAGTTCTTC.

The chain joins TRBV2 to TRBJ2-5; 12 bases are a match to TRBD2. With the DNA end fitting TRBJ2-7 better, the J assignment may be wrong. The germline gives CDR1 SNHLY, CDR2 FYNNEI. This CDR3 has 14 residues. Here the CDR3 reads CASTQTSGRDEQYF. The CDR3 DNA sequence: TGTGCCAGCACCCAGACTAGCGGGAGAGACGAGCAGTACTTC.

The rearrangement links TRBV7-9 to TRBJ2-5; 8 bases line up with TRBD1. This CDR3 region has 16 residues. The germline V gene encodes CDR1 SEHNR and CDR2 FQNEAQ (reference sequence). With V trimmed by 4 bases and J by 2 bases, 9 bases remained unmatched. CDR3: CASSSYRGMGQETQYF. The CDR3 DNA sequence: TGTGCCAGCAGCTCATACAGGGGGATGGGGCAAGAGACCCAGTACTTC.